The sample holds a few counts of the clone carrying this TCR beta chain. RNA transcripts were the template for amplifying TCR beta CDR3 regions. The study used the HTBI primer set for a first-round RT-PCR of the TCR CDR3. TCRdb recomputed calls from the multiplex PCR reads with MiXCR, one row per CDR3 protein. The sample has 190,000 or so distinct CDR3 sequences; approximately 20% are singletons. The germline gives CDR1 ENHRY, CDR2 SYGVKD. This CDR3 spans 14 amino acids. V gave up 11 bases and J gave up 0 bases, with 17 bases separating them. This specimen belongs to a study of T cells in Graves' hyperthyroidism and ophthalmopathy.

The specimen sequenced was blood. This receptor was identified in a man in his forties with Graves' hyperthyroidism. The rearrangement joins TRBV10-3 to TRBJ2-7; D could derive from TRBD1 or TRBD2 (5 bases each). The CDR3 region has the DNA TGTGCCGCCAGGGTTACGGGAAACTCCTACGAGCAGTACTTC. This encodes CAARVTGNSYEQYF.